The 16 T cell receptor beta chains below all came from one sample that was sequenced in a study of blood T cell repertoires in COVID-19. The data were produced by immunoSEQ multiplex PCR, yet TCRdb's version contains in-frame clones alone and is incomplete. The sample gives around 370,000 clones, roughly 90% of which show up once; 7% to 8% is in the top ten. The sequencing input was peripheral blood. These receptors were taken from a woman in her 70s with COVID-19, enrolled during active disease.

This clone has ten or more counts. CDR3 DNA: TGTGCCAGCAGTTCCCCGAGGGGGGACAGGGGTAACTATGGCTACACCTTC. This codes for CASSSPRGDRGNYGYTF. V and J are TRBV28 and TRBJ1-2; 10 positions agree with TRBD1. V was pared by 4 bases and J by 1 base, with 9 bases of the junction left unmatched. This CDR3 is built from 17 residues. Germline CDR1 MDHEN, CDR2 SYDVKM.

The chain couples TRBV21-1 to TRBJ1-2; whether TRBD1, the table's D call, matches the DNA was not checked. TRBV21-1 is shown as a pseudogene. There are 19 residues in the CDR3. CDR3 sequence: CASSKVPPGKTGLDYGYTF. Written as DNA, the CDR3 is TGTGCCAGCAGCAAAGTCCCCCCAGGGAAGACGGGTCTGGACTATGGCTACACCTTC.

The CDR3 region is CASSFSGMNTEAFF. The CDR3 DNA is TGTGCCAGCAGCTTTTCAGGGATGAACACTGAAGCTTTCTTT. The rearrangement uses TRBV5-4 and TRBJ1-1; perhaps TRBD1 as D (5 bases). Trimming took 2 bases from V and 0 from J, leaving 8 bases between them. Per the germline V gene, CDR1 is SGHNT and CDR2 is YYREEE (reference sequence). There are 14 residues in the CDR3.

The chain combines TRBV7-9 with TRBJ2-4, with D possibly TRBD2 on 7 matching bases. Germline V gene lookup returns CDR1 SEHNR and CDR2 FQNEAQ (reference sequence). This CDR3 is built from 15 residues. Trimming stripped 1 base from V and 2 bases from J, with 9 bases between. In DNA, the CDR3 is TGTGCCAGCAGCTTAGTGGGGGGGCCCAAAAACATTCAGTACTTC. Its translation: CASSLVGGPKNIQYF.

The chain links TRBV18 to TRBJ1-1, with D hard to call. V was trimmed by 4 bases and J by 1 base, leaving 10 bases between them. The CDR3 loop spans 14 amino acids. Germline CDR1 and CDR2: KGHSH and LQKENI. CDR3 in amino acids: CASSLYSQNTEAFF. In DNA form, the CDR3 reads TGTGCCAGCTCACTATACTCCCAGAACACTGAAGCTTTCTTT.

V and J are TRBV10-1 and TRBJ2-3; D gene unclear. Trimming stripped 2 bases from V and 2 bases from J, with 5 bases between. Germline V gene sequence: CDR1 WNHNN, CDR2 SYGVQD (reference sequence). The CDR3 covers 13 residues. CDR3 DNA sequence: TGCGCCAGCAGTGAGACTAACACAGATACGCAGTATTTT. Translating it yields CASSETNTDTQYF.

The J gene is TRBJ2-3, the V gene TRBV2; D remains unclear. This CDR3 contains 15 residues. V was pared by 3 bases and J by 0 bases, with 10 bases between. Germline V gene data show CDR1 as SNHLY and CDR2 as FYNNEI. CDR3 sequence: CASSDRDGSTDTQYF. The CDR3 DNA reads TGTGCCAGCAGTGATAGAGACGGGAGCACAGATACGCAGTATTTT.

The chain uses TRBV7-7 and TRBJ2-5; TRBD2 is a possible D gene (5 bases). The germline CDR1 and CDR2 sequences are SSHAT and FNYEAQ (reference sequence). Trimming pared 2 bases from V and 1 base from J, leaving 14 bases between. The CDR3 consists of 16 residues. CDR3 sequence reads: CASSLSGRAVQETQYF. The CDR3 coding sequence is TGTGCCAGCAGCTTAAGTGGGCGGGCTGTCCAAGAGACCCAGTACTTC.

This chain uses TRBV19 with TRBJ1-5; 7 bases are a match to TRBD1. The CDR3 has 15 amino acids. J gave up 7 bases and V 1 base, and 7 bases lay outside the gene matches. Germline-derived CDR1 and CDR2 are LNHDA and SQIVND (reference sequence). The CDR3 loop reads CASSIGDRANQPQHF. In DNA form, the CDR3 reads TGTGCCAGTAGTATAGGGGACAGAGCAAACCAGCCCCAGCATTTT.

The chain uses TRBV5-1 and TRBJ2-5, with 11 bases lining up with TRBD2. The length of the CDR3 is 14 residues. Germline CDR1 and CDR2: SGHRS and YFSETQ. J was trimmed by 5 bases and V by 0 bases; bases with no gene match: 0. CDR3 coding DNA: TGCGCCAGCAGCTTGGGACTAGCGGGGGAGACCCAGTACTTC. Protein sequence: CASSLGLAGETQYF.

V and J are TRBV24-1 and TRBJ1-1; the match to TRBD1 covers 10 bases. Germline-derived CDR1 and CDR2 are KGHDR and SFDVKD. The V segment lost 5 bases and the J segment 5 bases; nucleotides outside the gene matches: 7. The CDR3 runs to 15 residues. The CDR3: CATSASGQGRTEAFF. CDR3 DNA sequence: TGTGCCACCAGTGCCTCGGGACAGGGGAGGACTGAAGCTTTCTTT.

The chain carries TRBV7-9 and TRBJ1-4; D is possibly TRBD1 (6 bases). The ends were cut back, 5 bases at V and 7 bases at J, with 20 bases in the middle. The CDR3 covers 16 residues. Germline values: CDR1 SEHNR, CDR2 FQNEAQ (reference sequence). The chain's CDR3 is CASSQAGRGDGEKLFF. The CDR3 region has the DNA TGTGCCAGCAGCCAAGCTGGGAGGGGGGACGGTGAAAAACTGTTTTTT.

The genes are TRBV25-1 and TRBJ1-2; D not resolved. The CDR3 length is 12 residues. The germline V gene has CDR1 MGHDK and CDR2 SYGVNS. V was trimmed by 4 bases and J by 4 bases, leaving 7 bases between them. CDR3 bases: TGTGCCAGCAGTGGTCAGGTCTATGGCTACACCTTC. This sequence encodes CASSGQVYGYTF.

J is TRBJ2-3 and V is TRBV5-1, with TRBD1 identical over 8 bases. Germline V gives CDR1 SGHRS, CDR2 YFSETQ. The CDR3 consists of 14 residues. Unmatched junction bases numbered 2, after V lost 2 bases and J lost 3 bases. The CDR3 DNA reads TGCGCCAGCAGCTTTACAGGGGGGACAGATACGCAGTATTTT. Encoded protein: CASSFTGGTDTQYF. Using reference TRBV5-1 and TRBJ2-3 for the parts outside the CDR3, the full variable domain is KAGVTQTPRYLIKTRGQQVTLSCSPISGHRSVSWYQQTPGQGLQFLFEYFSETQRNKGNFPGRFSGRQFSNSRSEMNVSTLELGDSALYLCASSFTGGTDTQYFGPGTRLTVL.

The chain is built from TRBV4-3 and TRBJ1-3, with a possible D match to TRBD1 (5 bases). V shed 0 bases and J shed 1 base, with 13 bases lying between them. The CDR3 length is 17 residues. Germline V CDR1 and CDR2: LGHNA, YSLEER. In DNA, the CDR3 is TGCGCCAGCAGCCAAGAGGCACGTCCAGGGTCTGGAAACACCATATATTTT. Translating it yields CASSQEARPGSGNTIYF.

V and J are TRBV13 and TRBJ2-7; the D gene is possibly TRBD1 (5 bases). The V end lost 1 base, the J end lost 3 bases, and 10 bases lay between the germline ends. This CDR3 contains 14 residues. The V gene's germline CDR1 is PRHDT and CDR2 FYEKMQ (reference sequence). The CDR3 region has the DNA TGTGCCAGCAGCTTAGCTTCGACAGACTACGAGCAGTACTTC. This sequence encodes CASSLASTDYEQYF.